The table lists the clone carrying this TCR beta chain with a few counts. What it binds is not known. Germline CDR1 reads GTSNPN; CDR2 reads SVGIG (reference sequence). The CDR3 has 14 amino acids. Deletions cut 2 bases from V and 1 base from J, with 12 bases between. Each TCR library used around 540 ng of total RNA and a linear amplification protocol. TCRdb recomputed calls from the reads with MiXCR, one row per CDR3 protein. The sample contains 150,000 to 200,000 distinct CDR3 sequences, 65% to 75% of which appear only once. The data are from a study of healthy donors' naive CD4 and CD8 T cells. Broader study findings: Negatively charged CDR3s marked CD8+ lineage; positively charged CDR3s marked CD4+ lineage.

Naive T cells were sorted: CD4+CD8-CD45RO-CD45RA+ for CD4+, CD8+CD4-CD45RA+CD27bright for CD8+. The receptor comes from a pool of human donors in good health; the sample pools cells from several healthy donors. The chain joins TRBV30 to TRBJ2-7; no definite D call. What was sequenced was naive CD4+ and CD8+ T cells sorted from blood, pooled from several donors. The CDR3 DNA follows: TGTGCCTGGAGTCCCGGGCTAGGGTCCTACGAGCAGTACTTC. Its protein is CAWSPGLGSYEQYF. The entire variable domain, with the rest obtained from reference TRBV30 and TRBJ2-7, is as follows: SQTIHQWPATLVQPVGSPLSLECTVEGTSNPNLYWYRQAAGRGLQLLFYSVGIGQISSEVPQNLSASRPQDRQFILSSKKLLLSDSGFYLCAWSPGLGSYEQYFGPGTRLTVT.